Below are 27 T cell receptor beta chains sequenced from a single sample in a study of T cell responses to AZD1222 COVID-19 vaccine. Here immunoSEQ multiplex PCR was the method, and the copy in TCRdb shows in-frame clones only, minus some. In the table there are 140,000 or so clones, about 94% of which are singletons. This sample comprised peripheral blood, obtained 28 days after the second AZD1222 dose. The receptor set was obtained from an adult who received the AZD1222 COVID-19 vaccine.

The chain uses TRBV7-2 and TRBJ2-1; TRBD2 matches 10 bases. The CDR3 has 15 amino acids. CDR1 and CDR2 (germline): SGHTA, FQGNSA. The ends lost 4 bases at V and 8 bases at J; junction bases unmatched: 8. The CDR3 sequence: CASSSAGGPGDEQFF. In DNA form, the CDR3 reads TGTGCCAGCAGCTCAGCGGGAGGGCCGGGGGATGAGCAGTTCTTC.

This clone was observed once. The genes are TRBV5-4 and TRBJ2-3, with D perhaps matching TRBD1 (5 bases). V was shortened by 0 bases and J by 2 bases, with 10 bases between the two germline ends. The CDR3 covers 15 residues. Germline-derived CDR1 and CDR2 are SGHNT and YYREEE (reference sequence). Here the CDR3 reads CASSLAGPNTDTQYF. The CDR3 DNA follows: TGTGCCAGCAGCTTGGCAGGGCCGAACACAGATACGCAGTATTTT.

This clone was recorded once. The genes are TRBV4-2 and TRBJ2-1, with 8 positions matching TRBD2. Trimming cost V 2 bases and J 8 bases; bases outside gene matches: 5. The CDR3 sequence is 14 residues long. The germline V gene encodes CDR1 LGHNA and CDR2 YNFKEQ. The CDR3 sequence is CASSQTGGFYEQFF. The CDR3 coding sequence is TGTGCCAGCAGCCAAACGGGAGGGTTCTATGAGCAGTTCTTC.

The chain combines TRBV6-1 with TRBJ1-6, with D uncertain. Germline values: CDR1 MNHNS, CDR2 SASEGT. The CDR3 loop spans 14 amino acids. The V gene lost 2 bases and the J gene lost 10 bases, with 12 bases spanning the gap. Written as DNA, the CDR3 is TGTGCCAGCAGTGAATGGGCGACTGTGTCACCCCTCCACTTT. The encoded protein is CASSEWATVSPLHF.

The chain carries TRBV7-2 and TRBJ1-5; 9 bases are shared with TRBD1. Germline lookup yields CDR1 SGHTA and CDR2 FQGNSA. The CDR3 has 15 amino acids. V shed 3 bases and J 5 bases; nucleotides not matched to a gene: 5. The CDR3 sequence: CASSLTGGSYQPQHF. CDR3 coding DNA: TGTGCCAGCAGCTTGACAGGGGGGTCCTATCAGCCCCAGCATTTT.

This chain uses TRBV7-2 with TRBJ2-7; D is unresolved. This CDR3 spans 16 amino acids. V shed 5 bases and J shed 2 bases, with 19 bases lying between them. Per the germline V gene, CDR1 is SGHTA and CDR2 is FQGNSA. The CDR3 DNA reads as TGTGCCAGCAGCCTGATCCCTTCCCCTCGAACCTACGAGCAGTACTTC. This translates into CASSLIPSPRTYEQYF.

This chain connects TRBV15 to TRBJ1-5; 8 nucleotides agree with TRBD1. The V segment lost 0 bases and the J segment 2 bases; nucleotides outside the gene matches: 3. Germline loops: CDR1 LNHNV, CDR2 YYDKDF (reference sequence). The CDR3 is 16 residues long. CDR3 in amino acids: CATSRDATGGNQPQHF. The CDR3 region has the DNA TGTGCCACCAGCAGAGATGCGACAGGGGGCAATCAGCCCCAGCATTTT. The whole variable domain, remainder taken from reference TRBV15 and TRBJ1-5, is DAMVIQNPRYQVTQFGKPVTLSCSQTLNHNVMYWYQQKSSQAPKLLFHYYDKDFNNEADTPDNFQSRRPNTSFCFLDIRSPGLGDTAMYLCATSRDATGGNQPQHFGDGTRLSIL.

This chain connects TRBV7-9 to TRBJ2-1; maybe TRBD2 (5 bases). Germline V lookup: CDR1 SEHNR, CDR2 FQNEAQ (reference sequence). V lost 5 bases to trimming and J lost 10 bases, with 6 bases between them. This CDR3 has 10 amino acids. In DNA, the CDR3 is TGTGCCAGCAGCCGAGGGGAGCAGTTCTTC. Its translation: CASSRGEQFF.

The CDR3 DNA sequence: TGTGCCAGCAGCATCCTTGGACTAGCGGGAGATAAGCGGCCATACGAGCAGTACTTC. Encoded protein: CASSILGLAGDKRPYEQYF. The chain employs TRBV21-1 and TRBJ2-7; the table's D call TRBD2 went unverified against the DNA. TRBV21-1 is labeled a pseudogene. The CDR3 is 19 amino acids.

V is TRBV11-2 and J is TRBJ2-1; 10 bases map to TRBD2. The germline V gene has CDR1 SGHAT and CDR2 FQNNGV. V gave up 6 bases and J gave up 7 bases; unmatched junction bases: 21. The CDR3 loop spans 19 amino acids. CDR3 sequence: CASSRARASGSPSGNEQFF. CDR3 sequence (DNA): TGTGCCAGCAGTCGAGCTCGGGCTAGCGGGAGCCCCTCAGGGAATGAGCAGTTCTTC.

This sequence joins TRBV10-3 and TRBJ1-2; TRBD1 might be the D (5 bases). The ends were cut back, 10 bases at V and 4 bases at J, with 16 bases in the middle. Germline lookup yields CDR1 ENHRY and CDR2 SYGVKD. The CDR3 contains 13 residues. CDR3 in DNA: TGTGCCACTAAAGCCCAGGGAGGCTATGGCTACACCTTC. It encodes CATKAQGGYGYTF.

J is TRBJ1-6 and V is TRBV7-9, with a weak D call TRBD1 (6 bases). The CDR3 is 17 amino acids. The V end was cut by 1 base, the J end by 0 bases, with 10 bases between. The germline gives CDR1 SEHNR, CDR2 FQNEAQ (reference sequence). This chain's CDR3 is CASSLGGPSSYNSPLHF. In nucleotides, the CDR3 is TGTGCCAGCAGCTTAGGGGGGCCGAGCTCCTATAATTCACCCCTCCACTTT.

The J gene is TRBJ2-7, the V gene TRBV27; TRBD1 agrees at 7 bases. The CDR3 is 14 residues long. V was clipped by 6 bases and J by 5 bases; unmatched bases: 10. Germline loops: CDR1 MNHEY, CDR2 SMNVEV (reference sequence). The CDR3 nucleotides are TGTGCCAGCAGGGGGACAGCAATCGCCGACGAGCAGTACTTC. Its protein product is CASRGTAIADEQYF.

The CDR3 region is CASSQVGGKGYGYTF. The CDR3 DNA reads as TGTGCCAGCAGCCAAGTCGGCGGAAAGGGGTATGGCTACACCTTC. The chain carries TRBV3-1 (or the pseudogene TRBV3-2) and TRBJ1-2; D is possibly TRBD1 (5 bases). Trimming pared 1 base from V and 5 bases from J, leaving 14 bases between. CDR1 is LGHDT, CDR2 YNNKEL, per germline (reference sequence). The CDR3 spans 15 residues.

The J gene is TRBJ1-2, the V gene TRBV7-3; D remains ambiguous. The CDR3 is made up of 14 amino acids. The germline V and J ends were trimmed by 8 bases and 4 bases, with 17 bases remaining between them. Germline loops: CDR1 SGHTA, CDR2 FQGTGA. DNA of the CDR3: TGTGCCAGCCTTATAGCGGACGGCATCTATGGCTACACCTTC. This sequence encodes CASLIADGIYGYTF.

The chain couples TRBV2 to TRBJ2-3; D ambiguous. The germline CDR1 and CDR2 sequences are SNHLY and FYNNEI. The CDR3 contains 11 residues. V dropped 4 bases and J dropped 5 bases, with 4 bases sitting between them. The CDR3: CASSGRDTQYF. CDR3 nucleotides: TGTGCCAGCAGTGGTCGAGATACGCAGTATTTT.

This rearrangement joins TRBV4-3 to TRBJ2-2; 7 bases are shared with TRBD1. The trim removed 3 bases at V and 4 bases at J, leaving 8 bases unmatched. The CDR3 consists of 16 residues. The germline V gene has CDR1 LGHNA and CDR2 YSLEER. The CDR3 here is CASSQKGAPSTGELFF. The CDR3 region has the DNA TGCGCCAGCAGCCAGAAGGGGGCGCCGTCCACCGGGGAGCTGTTTTTT.

This clone has only one observation. The chain combines TRBV19 with TRBJ1-6, with D maybe TRBD1 (6 bases). The CDR3 runs to 16 residues. In germline, CDR1 is LNHDA, CDR2 SQIVND (reference sequence). V was pared by 1 base and J by 5 bases, with 12 bases between. CDR3 in DNA: TGTGCCAGTAGTATAGGTTTCAGGGACAATAATTCACCCCTCCACTTT. Its translation is CASSIGFRDNNSPLHF.

This chain connects TRBV5-4 to TRBJ1-4; TRBD1 might be the D (5 bases). V was trimmed by 0 bases and J by 2 bases, leaving 5 bases between them. Germline V gives CDR1 SGHNT, CDR2 YYREEE (reference sequence). This CDR3 is built from 14 residues. CDR3 sequence: CASSLGGTNEKLFF. The CDR3 DNA reads TGTGCCAGCAGCTTGGGGGGGACTAATGAAAAACTGTTTTTT.

V and J are TRBV5-5 and TRBJ2-5, with 8 bases matching TRBD1. Germline trimming cut 2 bases from V and 5 bases from J; bases unmatched to any gene: 2. Germline values: CDR1 SGHKS, CDR2 YYEKEE (reference sequence). This CDR3 is 13 amino acids long. The CDR3 bases are TGTGCCAGCAGCTTTCAGGGGGCCGAGACCCAGTACTTC. This codes for CASSFQGAETQYF.

The chain carries TRBV14 and TRBJ2-1; a possible D gene is TRBD1 (5 bases). V gave up 1 base and J gave up 6 bases, with 13 bases separating them. The CDR3 consists of 15 residues. The germline V gene has CDR1 SGHDN and CDR2 FVKESK. CDR3 in amino acids: CASSQGRVVRNEQFF. CDR3 DNA sequence: TGTGCCAGCAGCCAAGGCAGGGTTGTTCGCAATGAGCAGTTCTTC.

This clone appeared a single time. This sequence joins TRBV18 and TRBJ1-2; D gene unclear. This CDR3 region has 13 residues. The germline V gene encodes CDR1 KGHSH and CDR2 LQKENI. The V end lost 3 bases, the J end lost 0 bases, and 5 bases lay between the germline ends. The DNA for the CDR3 is TGTGCCAGCTCACCGACCCCTAACTATGGCTACACCTTC. Translation gives CASSPTPNYGYTF.

This clone occurred once. The genes are TRBV29-1 and TRBJ1-5; 7 bases match TRBD1. The CDR3 covers 12 residues. Trimming cost V 6 bases and J 7 bases; bases outside gene matches: 6. Germline V lookup: CDR1 SQVTM, CDR2 ANQGSEA. The CDR3 DNA sequence: TGCAGCGTAGGGGGCGCGGGCCAGCCCCAGCATTTT. This codes for CSVGGAGQPQHF.

The rearrangement links TRBV6-5 to TRBJ1-2; tentative D call: TRBD1 (6 bases). This CDR3 has 15 residues. The germline gives CDR1 MNHEY, CDR2 SVGAGI. The V end lost 0 bases, the J end lost 4 bases, and 12 bases lay between the germline ends. The CDR3 is CASSYSPTGSYGYTF. CDR3 coding DNA: TGTGCCAGCAGTTACTCGCCCACAGGGTCCTATGGCTACACCTTC.

This clone was observed many times. The rearrangement links TRBV10-1 to TRBJ1-2; D gene uncertain. The CDR3 sequence is 12 residues long. CDR1 WNHNN and CDR2 SYGVQD come from the germline V gene (reference sequence). V was cut by 10 bases and J by 4 bases, with 13 bases left in between. The CDR3 loop is CATTSTCYGYTF. DNA of the CDR3: TGCGCCACCACGTCCACCTGCTATGGCTACACCTTC.

The V call is TRBV25-1, the J call TRBJ1-5; possible D gene TRBD1, 5 bases. CDR3 size: 14 residues. V lost 3 bases and J 4 bases, leaving 10 bases between the germline ends. Germline-derived CDR1 and CDR2 are MGHDK and SYGVNS. CDR3 in DNA: TGTGCCAGCAGTGATCGCAGGGCAAATCAGCCCCAGCATTTT. This gives the protein CASSDRRANQPQHF.

This chain connects TRBV3-1 (or the pseudogene TRBV3-2) to TRBJ1-6; D is unclear. The CDR3 is 13 amino acids. Trimming pared 4 bases from V and 13 bases from J, leaving 14 bases between. Germline lookup yields CDR1 LGHDT and CDR2 YNNKEL (reference sequence). CDR3 nucleotides: TGTGCCAGCAGCCGTATGCCGAATTGGCCCCTCCACTTT. Its translation is CASSRMPNWPLHF.